Below are 4 T cell receptor beta chains sequenced from a single sample in a study of blood T cell repertoires in COVID-19. The table came from immunoSEQ multiplex PCR; TCRdb's copy has only in-frame clones and leaves some out. The data contain more than 80,000 clones, roughly 85% of them seen just once; the ten biggest clones take up about 15%. Sample: peripheral blood. The receptor set was obtained from a human donor in a cohort sampled during active COVID-19.

Only one count was recorded for this clone. The chain employs TRBV19 and TRBJ1-2; D gene unclear. The ends were cut back, 0 bases at V and 5 bases at J, with 7 bases in the middle. Germline V gene data show CDR1 as LNHDA and CDR2 as SQIVND (reference sequence). The CDR3 totals 13 residues. DNA of the CDR3: TGTGCCAGTAGTATAGATCTCCGGTATGGCTACACCTTC. It translates to CASSIDLRYGYTF.

The chain uses TRBV6-1 and TRBJ1-5, with unresolved D. The germline V and J ends were trimmed by 1 base and 2 bases, with 9 bases remaining between them. The V gene's germline CDR1 is MNHNS and CDR2 SASEGT. The CDR3 extends over 15 amino acids. The CDR3 DNA sequence: TGTGCCAGCAGTGAAGGGTCTGTAGGCAATCAGCCCCAGCATTTT. Translating it yields CASSEGSVGNQPQHF.

This clone is deemed large (0.1 to 1%). The genes are TRBV7-6 and TRBJ2-7, with 9 bases identical to TRBD2. This CDR3 region has 13 residues. V shed 5 bases and J 6 bases; nucleotides not matched to a gene: 5. Germline V CDR1 and CDR2: SGHVS, FNYEAQ. The CDR3 reads CASSAGTSSEQYF. CDR3 nucleotide sequence: TGTGCCAGCAGCGCCGGGACTAGCAGCGAGCAGTACTTC. Using reference TRBV7-6 and TRBJ2-7 for the parts outside the CDR3, the full variable domain is GAGVSQSPRYKVTKRGQDVALRCDPISGHVSLYWYRQALGQGPEFLTYFNYEAQQDKSGLPNDRFSAERPEGSISTLTIQRTEQRDSAMYRCASSAGTSSEQYFGPGTRLTVT.

The chain links TRBV29-1 to TRBJ2-5; TRBD1 matches at 8 bases. Germline assignment: CDR1 SQVTM and CDR2 ANQGSEA. Losses at the gene ends were 6 bases for V and 7 bases for J; bases not matched to a gene: 10. There are 13 residues in the CDR3. CDR3 protein: CSVPARGLGTQYF. The DNA of the CDR3 is TGCAGCGTCCCCGCCAGGGGGCTCGGGACCCAGTACTTC.